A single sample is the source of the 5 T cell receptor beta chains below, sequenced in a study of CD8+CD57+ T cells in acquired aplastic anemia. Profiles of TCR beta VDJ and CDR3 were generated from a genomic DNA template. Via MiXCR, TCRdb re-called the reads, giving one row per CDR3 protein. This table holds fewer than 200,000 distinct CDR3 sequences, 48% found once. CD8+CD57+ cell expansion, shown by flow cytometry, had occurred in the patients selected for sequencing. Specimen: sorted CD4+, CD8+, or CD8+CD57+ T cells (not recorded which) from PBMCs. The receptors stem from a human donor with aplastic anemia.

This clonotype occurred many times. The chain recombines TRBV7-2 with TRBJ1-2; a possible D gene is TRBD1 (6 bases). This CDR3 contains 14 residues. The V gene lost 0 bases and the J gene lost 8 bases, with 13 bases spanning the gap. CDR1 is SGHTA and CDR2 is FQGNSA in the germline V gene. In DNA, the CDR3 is TGTGCCAGCAGCTTAGCACAGGGAGGGGAAGGCTACACCTTC. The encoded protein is CASSLAQGGEGYTF.

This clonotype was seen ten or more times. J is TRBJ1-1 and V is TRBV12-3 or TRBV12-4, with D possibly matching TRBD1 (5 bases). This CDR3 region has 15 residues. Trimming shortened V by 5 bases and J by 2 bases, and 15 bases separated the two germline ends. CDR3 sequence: CASSGAGGANTEAFF. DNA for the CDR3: TGTGCCAGCAGTGGTGCCGGAGGGGCCAACACTGAAGCTTTCTTT.

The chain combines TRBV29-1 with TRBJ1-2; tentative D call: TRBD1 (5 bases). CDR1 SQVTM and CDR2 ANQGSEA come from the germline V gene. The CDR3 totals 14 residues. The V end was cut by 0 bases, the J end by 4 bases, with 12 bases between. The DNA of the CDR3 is TGCAGCGTTGAAGATAAGGGGAGGGGCTATGGCTACACCTTC. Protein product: CSVEDKGRGYGYTF.

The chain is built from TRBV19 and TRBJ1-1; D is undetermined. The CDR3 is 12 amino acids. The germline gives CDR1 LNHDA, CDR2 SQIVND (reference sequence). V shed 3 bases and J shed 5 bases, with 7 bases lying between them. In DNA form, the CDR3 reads TGTGCCAGTAGTATGAGGATAACTGAAGCTTTCTTT. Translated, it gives CASSMRITEAFF.

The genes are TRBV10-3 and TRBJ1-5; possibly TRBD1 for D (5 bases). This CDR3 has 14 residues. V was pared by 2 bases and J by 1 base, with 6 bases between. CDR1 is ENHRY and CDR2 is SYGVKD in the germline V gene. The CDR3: CAISERDSNQPQHF. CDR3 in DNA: TGTGCCATCAGTGAGCGGGACAGCAATCAGCCCCAGCATTTT.